These 17 T cell receptor beta chains originate from one sample sequenced in a study of shared clonotypes between healthy human individuals. Method: immunoSEQ multiplex PCR; TCRdb's copy keeps in-frame clones and lacks some. The table records about 1.5 million clones, roughly 96% of them present only once. What was sequenced was naive CD4+ T cells sorted from blood. Subset specified: CD45RA+ positively selected. Receptors originate from a man younger than 40 in good health.

On this clone: This same CDR3 is encoded by further DNA sequences in the sample. The chain uses TRBV20-1 and TRBJ2-3, with D uncertain. V lost 6 bases and J lost 1, with 5 bases in between. The CDR3 loop spans 11 amino acids. The germline CDR1 and CDR2 sequences are DFQATT and SNEGSKA (reference sequence). CDR3 DNA: TGCAGTGCCGTTGGCACAGATACGCAGTATTTT. Translation: CSAVGTDTQYF.

The chain couples TRBV7-9 to TRBJ2-1; TRBD2 aligns across 8 bases. The trim removed 8 bases at V and 7 bases at J, leaving 10 bases unmatched. The germline V gene encodes CDR1 SEHNR and CDR2 FQNEAQ (reference sequence). This CDR3 comprises 14 residues. Here the CDR3 reads CASLRGREVNEQFF. The CDR3 coding sequence is TGTGCCAGCCTTCGGGGGCGGGAGGTTAATGAGCAGTTCTTC.

V usage is TRBV9 and J usage is TRBJ2-5; TRBD2 agrees at 15 bases. This CDR3 region has 14 residues. Germline V gene lookup returns CDR1 SGDLS and CDR2 YYNGEE. V gave up 7 bases and J gave up 5 bases; unmatched junction bases: 3. CDR3 DNA sequence: TGTGCCAGCTCTGGACTAGCGGGAGGGGAGACCCAGTACTTC. Translation: CASSGLAGGETQYF.

V is TRBV28 and J is TRBJ2-7, with D possibly matching TRBD2 (5 bases). The V end lost 7 bases, the J end lost 1 base, and 14 bases lay between the germline ends. Germline V lookup: CDR1 MDHEN, CDR2 SYDVKM. CDR3 length equals 14 residues. The CDR3 loop reads CASTNRRGSYEQYF. The DNA of the CDR3 is TGTGCCAGCACTAACCGACGGGGATCCTACGAGCAGTACTTC. The whole variable domain, filled in from reference TRBV28 and TRBJ2-7, reads DVKVTQSSRYLVKRTGEKVFLECVQDMDHENMFWYRQDPGLGLRLIYFSYDVKMKEKGDIPEGYSVSREKKERFSLILESASTNQTSMYLCASTNRRGSYEQYFGPGTRLTVT.

The V gene is TRBV7-2, the J gene TRBJ2-7; 8 positions match TRBD1. The CDR3 consists of 16 residues. J lost 2 bases, V lost 0 bases, and 6 bases had no gene match. Germline loops: CDR1 SGHTA, CDR2 FQGNSA. CDR3 region: CASSLAGTGFAYEQYF. The CDR3 coding sequence is TGTGCCAGCAGCTTAGCGGGGACAGGCTTCGCCTACGAGCAGTACTTC.

The genes are TRBV4-1 and TRBJ1-2; D ambiguous. The germline gives CDR1 MGHRA, CDR2 YSYEKL. The CDR3 is 14 residues long. Trimming removed 1 base from V and 4 bases from J, with 10 bases in between. CDR3 sequence reads: CASSQAWVAYGYTF. CDR3 DNA: TGCGCCAGCAGCCAAGCGTGGGTTGCCTATGGCTACACCTTC.

The chain employs TRBV2 and TRBJ2-3; 7 bases agree with TRBD2. In germline, CDR1 is SNHLY, CDR2 FYNNEI. The length of the CDR3 is 16 residues. J lost 1 base, V lost 1 base, and 5 bases had no gene match. CDR3 bases: TGTGCCAGCAGTGAAGATCCCGGGAGGCGCACAGATACGCAGTATTTT. As protein: CASSEDPGRRTDTQYF. Drawing the rest from reference TRBV2 and TRBJ2-3, the complete variable domain is EPEVTQTPSHQVTQMGQEVILRCVPISNHLYFYWYRQILGQKVEFLVSFYNNEISEKSEIFDDQFSVERPDGSNFTLKIRSTKLEDSAMYFCASSEDPGRRTDTQYFGPGTRLTVL.

This sequence joins TRBV28 and TRBJ1-1, with D uncertain. V lost 10 bases, J lost 5 bases, and 11 bases lay in between. Germline-derived CDR1 and CDR2 are MDHEN and SYDVKM. This CDR3 region has 11 residues. CDR3: CATLPGTEAFF. The CDR3 nucleotides are TGTGCCACCCTTCCGGGAACTGAAGCTTTCTTT.

On this clone itself: This sample also contains other DNA sequences that code for the same CDR3. The chain joins TRBV18 to TRBJ2-2; possibly TRBD2 for D (5 bases). The CDR3 is 15 residues long. Trimming removed 3 bases from V and 0 bases from J, with 8 bases in between. Germline CDR1 reads KGHSH; CDR2 reads LQKENI. CDR3 nucleotides: TGTGCCAGCTCACCGAGCGGCCCGAACACCGGGGAGCTGTTTTTT. Amino acids: CASSPSGPNTGELFF.

V usage is TRBV14 and J usage is TRBJ2-1; 7 bases match TRBD2. The CDR3 contains 16 residues. After removal of 4 bases from V and 2 bases from J, the junction contained 8 bases not matched to a gene. Germline CDR1 and CDR2: SGHDN and FVKESK. The CDR3 protein is CASSPAAGAPYNEQFF. In nucleotides, the CDR3 is TGTGCCAGCAGCCCGGCGGCGGGAGCTCCCTACAATGAGCAGTTCTTC. Drawing the rest from reference TRBV14 and TRBJ2-1, the complete variable domain is EAGVTQFPSHSVIEKGQTVTLRCDPISGHDNLYWYRRVMGKEIKFLLHFVKESKQDESGMPNNRFLAERTGGTYSTLKVQPAELEDSGVYFCASSPAAGAPYNEQFFGPGTRLTVL.

The V call is TRBV12-2, the J call TRBJ2-1; the table names TRBD1, a call not compared with the DNA. TRBV12-2 is labeled a pseudogene. The CDR3 runs 15 residues. The CDR3 sequence: CASRPTGTGGNEQFF. In DNA, the CDR3 is TGTGCAAGTCGCCCCACCGGGACAGGGGGCAATGAGCAGTTCTTC.

The V and J genes are TRBV5-1 and TRBJ2-2; possible D gene TRBD2, 5 bases. This CDR3 is 15 amino acids long. With 6 bases removed from V and 3 bases from J, the gap between germline ends came to 15 bases. CDR1 is SGHRS, CDR2 YFSETQ, per germline. For the CDR3, the DNA is TGCGCCAGCAATCCGGGAATGGTGGACACCGGGGAGCTGTTTTTT. Protein product: CASNPGMVDTGELFF.

The chain links TRBV10-3 to TRBJ2-3; the match to TRBD2 covers 8 bases. CDR1 and CDR2 from the germline V gene are ENHRY and SYGVKD. The CDR3 contains 13 residues. V shed 8 bases, J shed 5 bases, and the junction held 6 bases outside the gene matches. The CDR3 nucleotides read TGTGCCATCTATAGCGGGAACTTAGATACGCAGTATTTT. Amino acid sequence: CAIYSGNLDTQYF.

The rearrangement links TRBV10-3 to TRBJ1-1, with 11 bases that match TRBD1. CDR1 is ENHRY and CDR2 is SYGVKD in the germline V gene. V was clipped by 9 bases and J by 2 bases; unmatched bases: 8. CDR3 length: 15 amino acids. The CDR3 reads CAISGTGGTNTEAFF. For the CDR3, the DNA is TGTGCCATTTCCGGGACAGGGGGGACAAACACTGAAGCTTTCTTT.

The V call is TRBV2, the J call TRBJ2-5; 7 positions match TRBD1. After removal of 4 bases from V and 2 bases from J, the junction contained 10 bases not matched to a gene. The CDR3 sequence is 16 residues long. Germline-derived CDR1 and CDR2 are SNHLY and FYNNEI. For the CDR3, the DNA is TGTGCCAGCAGTGGATTAGACACAGGGGCTCAAGAGACCCAGTACTTC. This encodes CASSGLDTGAQETQYF.

The gene calls are TRBV5-3 and TRBJ1-2; possibly TRBD1 for D (5 bases). Being an ORF, TRBV5-3 has a function that is uncertain. The CDR3 length is 15 residues. Trimming pared 2 bases from V and 4 bases from J, leaving 15 bases between. The CDR3 loop is CARSFDRIDLYGYTF. CDR3 DNA: TGTGCCAGAAGCTTCGACAGAATCGACCTCTATGGCTACACCTTC.

The V gene is TRBV5-6, the J gene TRBJ2-5, with 9 bases lining up with TRBD1. This CDR3 spans 16 amino acids. The junction had 12 bases not matched to a gene; V was cut back by 4 bases and J by 5 bases. In germline, CDR1 is SGHDT, CDR2 YYEEEE. The CDR3 sequence: CASSGPGQGAPETQYF. The CDR3 DNA is TGTGCCAGCAGCGGACCGGGACAGGGTGCCCCCGAGACCCAGTACTTC.